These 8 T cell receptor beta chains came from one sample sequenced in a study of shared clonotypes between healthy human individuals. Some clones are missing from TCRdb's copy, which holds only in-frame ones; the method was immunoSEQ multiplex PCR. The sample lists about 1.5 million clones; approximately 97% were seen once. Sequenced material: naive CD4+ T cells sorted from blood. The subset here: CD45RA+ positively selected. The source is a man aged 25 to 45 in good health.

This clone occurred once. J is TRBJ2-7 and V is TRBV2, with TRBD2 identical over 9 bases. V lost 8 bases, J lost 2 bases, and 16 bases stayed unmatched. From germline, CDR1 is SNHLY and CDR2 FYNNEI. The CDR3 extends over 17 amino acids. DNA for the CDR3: TGTGCCAGCCACGCGCGGACTAGCGCTAAGGGTCCCTACGAGCAGTACTTC. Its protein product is CASHARTSAKGPYEQYF.

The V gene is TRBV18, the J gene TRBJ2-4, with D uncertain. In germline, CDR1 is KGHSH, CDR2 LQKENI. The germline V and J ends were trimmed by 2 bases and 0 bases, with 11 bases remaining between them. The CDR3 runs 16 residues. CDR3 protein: CASSPEQFEAKNIQYF. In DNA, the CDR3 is TGTGCCAGCTCACCAGAGCAGTTTGAAGCCAAAAACATTCAGTACTTC.

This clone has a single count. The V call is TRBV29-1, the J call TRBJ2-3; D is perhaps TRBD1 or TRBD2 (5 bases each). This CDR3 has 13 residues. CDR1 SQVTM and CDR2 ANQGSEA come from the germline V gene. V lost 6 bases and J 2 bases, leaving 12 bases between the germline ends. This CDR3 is CSVATGLTDTQYF. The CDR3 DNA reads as TGCAGCGTCGCTACAGGACTCACAGATACGCAGTATTTT.

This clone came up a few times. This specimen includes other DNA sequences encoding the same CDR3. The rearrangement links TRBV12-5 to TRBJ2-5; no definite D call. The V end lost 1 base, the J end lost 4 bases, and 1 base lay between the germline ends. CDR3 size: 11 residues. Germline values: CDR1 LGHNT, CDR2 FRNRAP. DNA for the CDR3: TGTGCTAGTGGTTTGGGAGAGACCCAGTACTTC. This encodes CASGLGETQYF.

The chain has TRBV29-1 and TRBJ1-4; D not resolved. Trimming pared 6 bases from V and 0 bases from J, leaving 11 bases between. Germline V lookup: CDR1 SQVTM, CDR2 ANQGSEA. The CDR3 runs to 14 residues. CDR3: CSVTGDPTNEKLFF. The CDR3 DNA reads TGCAGCGTAACTGGGGATCCAACTAATGAAAAACTGTTTTTT. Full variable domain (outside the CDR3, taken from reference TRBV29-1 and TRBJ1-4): SAVISQKPSRDICQRGTSLTIQCQVDSQVTMMFWYRQQPGQSLTLIATANQGSEATYESGFVIDKFPISRPNLTFSTLTVSNMSPEDSSIYLCSVTGDPTNEKLFFGSGTQLSVL.

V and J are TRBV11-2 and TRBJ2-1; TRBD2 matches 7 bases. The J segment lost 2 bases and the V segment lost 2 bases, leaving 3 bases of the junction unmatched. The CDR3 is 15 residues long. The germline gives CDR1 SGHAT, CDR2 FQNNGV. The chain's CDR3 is CASSLRAGAYNEQFF. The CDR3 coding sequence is TGTGCCAGCAGCTTAAGGGCGGGAGCCTACAATGAGCAGTTCTTC.

This CDR3 reads CAYNRDSLVNYGYTF. CDR3 DNA: TGTGCCTATAACCGGGACAGCCTCGTTAACTATGGCTACACCTTC. The rearrangement uses TRBV30 and TRBJ1-2; TRBD1 matches 7 bases. The CDR3 covers 15 residues. Unmatched junction bases numbered 12, after V lost 7 bases and J lost 1 base. Germline V gene sequence: CDR1 GTSNPN, CDR2 SVGIG (reference sequence).

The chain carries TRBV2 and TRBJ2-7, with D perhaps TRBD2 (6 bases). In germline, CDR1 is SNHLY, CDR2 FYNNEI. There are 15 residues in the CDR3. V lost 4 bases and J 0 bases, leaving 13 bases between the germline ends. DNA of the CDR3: TGTGCCAGCAGTGCGGGGCGGGACCCCTCCTACGAGCAGTACTTC. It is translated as CASSAGRDPSYEQYF.